This TCR beta chain was profiled in a study of blood T cells in healthy people across ages. Staff drew around 10 milliliters of peripheral blood from each donor. A J-beta primer mix and a sample-barcoded 5' primer were used in a second PCR of about 7 to 12 cycles. Each of the cDNA molecules was tagged by a template-switch adaptor with 12 random nucleotides. TCRdb re-analysed the 5' RACE reads in MiXCR, keeping a single row per CDR3 protein. The sample yields 850,000 to 1,000,000 distinct CDR3 sequences, about 48% seen once. This clonotype was counted only a few times. Its target is not known. Findings of the study overall: With age, beta diversity per million T cells declined roughly linearly, significantly by approximately 40.

Germline values: CDR1 KGHDR, CDR2 SFDVKD. CDR3 size: 13 residues. V shed 3 bases and J shed 8 bases, with 12 bases lying between them. V and J are TRBV24-1 and TRBJ1-2; the D gene is possibly TRBD1 (5 bases). The sequence was obtained from a man aged 25 to 40 in good health. The material sequenced was blood. CDR3 DNA sequence: TGTGCCACCAGTGATCGCGTCGAGGGGGGCTACACCTTC. Its protein product is CATSDRVEGGYTF.